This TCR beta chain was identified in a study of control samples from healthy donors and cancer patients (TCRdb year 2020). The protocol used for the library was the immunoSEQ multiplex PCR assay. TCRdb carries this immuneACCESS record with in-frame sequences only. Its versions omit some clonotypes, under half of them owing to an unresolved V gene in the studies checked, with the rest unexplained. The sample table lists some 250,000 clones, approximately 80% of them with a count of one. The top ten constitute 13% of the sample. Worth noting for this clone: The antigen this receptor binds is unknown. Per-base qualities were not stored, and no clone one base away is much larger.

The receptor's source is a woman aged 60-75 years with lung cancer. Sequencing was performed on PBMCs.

The CDR3 region reads CVTSGNTIYF. DNA sequence: TGTGTAACAAGTGGAAACACCATATATTTT. The rearranged chain carries TRBV19 and TRBJ1-3; a confident D gene designation cannot be given. Taken from cysteine to phenylalanine, the CDR3 has 10 residues. Of the read, only the CDR3 DNA is kept; its 30 bases are in frame from base 1. CDR1 is given as LNHDA and CDR2 as SQIVND, both from the germline V gene (reference sequence).